The rows below give T cell receptor beta chains drawn from one sample of a study of cytomegalovirus exposure and HLA in healthy donors. Clones were sequenced by immunoSEQ multiplex PCR, and TCRdb holds only the in-frame ones, with some missing. There are around 98,000 clones in the sample; 69% occur only once, and about 1.2% lies in the top ten. The sample was PBMCs. The receptor set was obtained from a female donor in good health and CMV-seronegative. CDR3s include the opening cysteine and the closing phenylalanine or tryptophan. Fields, in order: clone size, D gene, J gene, V gene, CDR3 protein, CDR3 DNA. The D gene is left open where the match is weak. The size entry is marked missing in some rows and otherwise reads once, few, many or a size class.

few . TRBJ1-1 TRBV14 CASSQLNKKAFF TGTGCCAGCAGCCAATTGAACAAAAAAGCTTTCTTT
. . TRBJ1-5 TRBV19 CASSSRDLVSNQPQHF TGTGCCAGTAGTTCCAGGGATTTGGTGAGCAATCAGCCCCAGCATTTT
. . TRBJ1-5 TRBV9 CASSAGSNQPQHF TGTGCCAGCAGCGCGGGGAGCAATCAGCCCCAGCATTTT
. . TRBJ2-7 TRBV13 CASSLAGEQREQYF TGTGCCAGCAGCTTAGCGGGAGAACAGCGCGAGCAGTACTTC
. . TRBJ1-1 TRBV10-3 CAARDDTEAFF TGTGCCGCACGGGATGACACTGAAGCTTTCTTT
. . TRBJ2-1 TRBV27 CASSFRGEQFF TGTGCCAGCAGTTTCAGGGGAGAGCAGTTCTTC
. TRBD1 TRBJ1-5 TRBV29-1 CSVAQTGEGNQPQHF TGCAGCGTTGCCCAAACAGGGGAGGGCAATCAGCCCCAGCATTTT
once . TRBJ2-5 TRBV9 CASSQGLETQYF TGTGCCAGCAGCCAGGGGTTAGAGACCCAGTACTTC
. . TRBJ2-7 TRBV27 CASSSTPRTAQVWQYF TGTGCCAGCAGTTCCACACCGAGGACTGCTCAGGTTTGGCAGTACTTC
. . TRBJ2-7 TRBV5-6 CASSQGQTYEQYF TGTGCCAGCAGCCAGGGGCAGACCTACGAGCAGTACTTC
. . TRBJ1-1 TRBV4-1 CASSQDPGIMNTEAFF TGCGCCAGCAGCCAAGACCCCGGGATAATGAACACTGAAGCTTTCTTT
. . TRBJ1-2 TRBV6-5 CATSDRQANNYGYTF TGTGCCACCTCGGACAGACAGGCGAATAACTATGGCTACACCTTC
. . TRBJ2-2 TRBV6-6 CASRGRRGWDTGELFF TGTGCCAGCAGGGGTCGAAGGGGCTGGGACACCGGGGAGCTGTTTTTT
. . TRBJ1-1 TRBV5-4 CASSLHSLNTEAFF TGTGCCAGCAGCTTGCACAGCCTTAACACTGAAGCTTTCTTT
. . TRBJ2-3 TRBV5-1 CASSIPLLVGTDTQYF TGCGCCAGCAGCATCCCACTCCTAGTAGGCACAGATACGCAGTATTTT
. TRBD2 TRBJ2-4 TRBV2 CASRRLAGDYKNIQYF TGTGCCAGCAGAAGACTAGCGGGAGACTACAAAAACATTCAGTACTTC
. . TRBJ2-3 TRBV11-2 CASSLAGTDTQYF TGTGCCAGCAGCTTAGCCGGCACAGATACGCAGTATTTT
. TRBD1 TRBJ1-1 TRBV7-8 CASSPGQGSPEAFF TGTGCCAGCAGCCCCGGACAGGGGAGCCCTGAAGCTTTCTTT
. TRBD1 TRBJ2-7 TRBV29-1 CSVEATGPSYEQYF TGCAGCGTTGAAGCGACAGGGCCCTCCTACGAGCAGTACTTC
. . TRBJ1-5 TRBV6-5 CATGGSNQPQHF TGTGCCACCGGGGGGAGCAATCAGCCCCAGCATTTT
medium-sized TRBD2 TRBJ2-3 TRBV6-1 CASSETSGGTDTQYF TGTGCCAGCAGTGAGACTAGCGGGGGCACAGATACGCAGTATTTT
once . TRBJ2-3 TRBV7-6 CASSRDFSDTQYF TGTGCCAGCAGCCGGGACTTTTCAGATACGCAGTATTTT
. TRBD1 TRBJ1-1 TRBV2 CASRPQTGGATEAFF TGTGCCAGCAGGCCCCAGACAGGGGGCGCGACTGAAGCTTTCTTT
. . TRBJ1-1 TRBV30 CASKGGLQVGNTEAFF TGTGCCTCCAAGGGAGGGCTTCAGGTGGGCAACACTGAAGCTTTCTTT
. . TRBJ2-7 TRBV5-1 CASSLDLMRTSSYEQYF TGCGCCAGCAGCTTGGATCTGATGCGGACAAGCTCCTACGAGCAGTACTTC
. . TRBJ1-2 TRBV20-1 CSARGTSF TGCAGTGCTAGAGGGACTTCCTTC
. . TRBJ1-4 TRBV18 CASSEGSSEKLFF TGTGCCAGCTCAGAGGGTAGTAGTGAAAAACTGTTTTTT
. . TRBJ2-7 TRBV14 CASSQDTGYEQYF TGTGCCAGCAGCCAAGATACGGGCTACGAGCAGTACTTC
. . TRBJ2-3 TRBV11-2 CASSLDLRIDTQYF TGTGCCAGCAGCTTAGATCTGCGCATTGATACGCAGTATTTT
. . TRBJ1-5 TRBV10-2 CASREGQISNQPQHF TGCGCCAGCAGGGAGGGGCAGATTAGCAATCAGCCCCAGCATTTT
. TRBD2 TRBJ2-5 TRBV2 CASRAGIQQETQYF TGTGCCAGCAGAGCGGGGATCCAGCAAGAGACCCAGTACTTC